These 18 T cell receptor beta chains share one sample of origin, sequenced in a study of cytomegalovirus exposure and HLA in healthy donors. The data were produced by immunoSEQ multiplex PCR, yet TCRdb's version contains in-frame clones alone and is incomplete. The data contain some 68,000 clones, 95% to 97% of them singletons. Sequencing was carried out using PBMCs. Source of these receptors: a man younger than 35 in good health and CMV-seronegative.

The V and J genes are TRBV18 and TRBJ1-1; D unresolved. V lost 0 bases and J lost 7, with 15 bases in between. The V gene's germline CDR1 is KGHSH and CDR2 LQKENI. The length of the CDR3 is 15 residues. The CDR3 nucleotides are TGTGCCAGCTCACCACCGGCTCGGGCCGGGATTGAAGCTTTCTTT. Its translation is CASSPPARAGIEAFF.

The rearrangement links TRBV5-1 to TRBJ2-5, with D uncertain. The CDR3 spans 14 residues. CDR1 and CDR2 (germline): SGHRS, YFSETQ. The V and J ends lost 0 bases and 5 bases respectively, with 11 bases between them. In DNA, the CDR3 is TGCGCCAGCAGCTTGGGGCAGATCGGGGAGACCCAGTACTTC. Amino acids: CASSLGQIGETQYF.

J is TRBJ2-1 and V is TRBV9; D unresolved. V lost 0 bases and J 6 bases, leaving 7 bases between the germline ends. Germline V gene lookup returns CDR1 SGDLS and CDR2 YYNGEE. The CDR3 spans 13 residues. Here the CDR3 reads CASSVAISNEQFF. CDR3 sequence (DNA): TGTGCCAGCAGCGTAGCTATATCCAATGAGCAGTTCTTC.

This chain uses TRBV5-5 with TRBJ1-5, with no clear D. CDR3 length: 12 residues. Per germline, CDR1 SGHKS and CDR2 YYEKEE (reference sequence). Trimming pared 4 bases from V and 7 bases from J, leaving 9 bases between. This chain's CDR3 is CASSRSGQPQHF. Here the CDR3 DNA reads TGTGCCAGCAGCAGGAGTGGACAGCCCCAGCATTTT.

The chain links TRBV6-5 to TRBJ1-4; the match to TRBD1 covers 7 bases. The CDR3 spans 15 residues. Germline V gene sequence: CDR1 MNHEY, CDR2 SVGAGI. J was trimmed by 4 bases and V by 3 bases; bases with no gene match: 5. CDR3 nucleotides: TGTGCCAGCAGTTATAACCGGGACAGTAATGAAAAACTGTTTTTT. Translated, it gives CASSYNRDSNEKLFF.

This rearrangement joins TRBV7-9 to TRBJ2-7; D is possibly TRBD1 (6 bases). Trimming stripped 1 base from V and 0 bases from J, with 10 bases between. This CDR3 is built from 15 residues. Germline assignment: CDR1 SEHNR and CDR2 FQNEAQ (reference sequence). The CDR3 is CASSLVQGSSYEQYF. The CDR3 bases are TGTGCCAGCAGCTTAGTACAGGGCTCCTCCTACGAGCAGTACTTC.

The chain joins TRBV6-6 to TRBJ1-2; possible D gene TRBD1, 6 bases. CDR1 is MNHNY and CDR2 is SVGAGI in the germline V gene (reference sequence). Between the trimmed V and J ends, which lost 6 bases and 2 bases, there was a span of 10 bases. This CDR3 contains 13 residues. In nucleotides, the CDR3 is TGTGCCAGCAGATCCGACAGGAACTATGGCTACACCTTC. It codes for CASRSDRNYGYTF.

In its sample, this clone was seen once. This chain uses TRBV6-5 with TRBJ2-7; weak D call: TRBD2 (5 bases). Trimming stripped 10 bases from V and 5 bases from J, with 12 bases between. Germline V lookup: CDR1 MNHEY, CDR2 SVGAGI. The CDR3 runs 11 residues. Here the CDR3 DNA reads TGTGCCATTTCGGAGGCCAACGAGCAGTACTTC. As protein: CAISEANEQYF.

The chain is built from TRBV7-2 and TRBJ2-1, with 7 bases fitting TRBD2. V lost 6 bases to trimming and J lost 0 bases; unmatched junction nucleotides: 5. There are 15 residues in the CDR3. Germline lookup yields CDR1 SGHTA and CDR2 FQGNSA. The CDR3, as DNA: TGTGCCAGCAGTCCAATAGCGGGCTCCTACAATGAGCAGTTCTTC. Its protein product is CASSPIAGSYNEQFF.

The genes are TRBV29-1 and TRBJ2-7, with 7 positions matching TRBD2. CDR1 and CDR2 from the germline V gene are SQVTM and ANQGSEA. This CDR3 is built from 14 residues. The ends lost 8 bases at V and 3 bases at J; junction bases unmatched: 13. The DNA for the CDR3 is TGCAGCTTTGCGGGGGTGACACCCGGCTACGAGCAGTACTTC. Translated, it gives CSFAGVTPGYEQYF.

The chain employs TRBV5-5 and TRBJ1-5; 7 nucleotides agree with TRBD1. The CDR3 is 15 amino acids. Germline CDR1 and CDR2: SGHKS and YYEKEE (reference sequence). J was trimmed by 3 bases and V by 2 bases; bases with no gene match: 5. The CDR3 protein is CASSLEQGYNQPQHF. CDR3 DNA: TGTGCCAGCAGCTTAGAACAGGGGTACAATCAGCCCCAGCATTTT. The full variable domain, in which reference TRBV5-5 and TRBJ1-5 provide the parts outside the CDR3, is DAGVTQSPTHLIKTRGQQVTLRCSPISGHKSVSWYQQVLGQGPQFIFQYYEKEERGRGNFPDRFSARQFPNYSSELNVNALLLGDSALYLCASSLEQGYNQPQHFGDGTRLSIL.

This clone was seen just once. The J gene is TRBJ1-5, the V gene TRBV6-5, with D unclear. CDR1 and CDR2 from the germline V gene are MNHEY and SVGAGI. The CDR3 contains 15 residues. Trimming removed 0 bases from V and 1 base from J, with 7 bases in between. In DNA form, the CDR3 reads TGTGCCAGCAGTTACTCGCAGGAAAGCAATCAGCCCCAGCATTTT. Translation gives CASSYSQESNQPQHF.

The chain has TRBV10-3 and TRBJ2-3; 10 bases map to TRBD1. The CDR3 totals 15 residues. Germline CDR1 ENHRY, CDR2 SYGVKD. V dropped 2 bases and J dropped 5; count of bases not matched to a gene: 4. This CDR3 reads CAISEDRGQGDTQYF. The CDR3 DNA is TGTGCCATCAGTGAGGACAGGGGGCAGGGAGATACGCAGTATTTT.

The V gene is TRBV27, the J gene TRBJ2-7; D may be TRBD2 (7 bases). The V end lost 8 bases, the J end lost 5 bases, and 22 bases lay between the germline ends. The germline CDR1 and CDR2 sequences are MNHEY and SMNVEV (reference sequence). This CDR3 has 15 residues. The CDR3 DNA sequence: TGTGCCAGCGGGGAACCGAGGGGGAGGGGAGACGAGCAGTACTTC. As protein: CASGEPRGRGDEQYF.

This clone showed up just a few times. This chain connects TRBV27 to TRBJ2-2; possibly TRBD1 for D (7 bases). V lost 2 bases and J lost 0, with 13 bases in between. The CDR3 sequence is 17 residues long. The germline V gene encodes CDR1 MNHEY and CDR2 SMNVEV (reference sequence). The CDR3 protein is CASSLTGGTANTGELFF. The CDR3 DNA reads TGTGCCAGCAGTTTAACCGGCGGGACAGCGAACACCGGGGAGCTGTTTTTT.

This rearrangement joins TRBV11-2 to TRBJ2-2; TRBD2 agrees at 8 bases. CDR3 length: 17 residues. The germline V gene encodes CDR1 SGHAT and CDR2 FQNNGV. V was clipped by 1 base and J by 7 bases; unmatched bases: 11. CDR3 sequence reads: CASSLVGTSFIGGELFF. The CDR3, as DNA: TGTGCCAGCAGCTTAGTCGGGACTAGTTTCATAGGCGGGGAGCTGTTTTTT.

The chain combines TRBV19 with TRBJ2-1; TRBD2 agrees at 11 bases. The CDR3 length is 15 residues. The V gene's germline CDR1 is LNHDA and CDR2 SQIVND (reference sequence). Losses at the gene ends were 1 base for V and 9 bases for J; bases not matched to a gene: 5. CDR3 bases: TGTGCCAGTAGTATAGGTGGTAGCGGGAGGGGTGAGCAGTTCTTC. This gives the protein CASSIGGSGRGEQFF.

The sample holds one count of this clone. In DNA, the CDR3 is TGTGCCAGCAGTTCAACTAACTATGGCTACACCTTC. This translates into CASSSTNYGYTF. The chain has TRBV27 and TRBJ1-2; no firm D call. Germline V gene data show CDR1 as MNHEY and CDR2 as SMNVEV (reference sequence). Deletions cut 4 bases from V and 0 bases from J, with 3 bases between. This CDR3 has 12 residues.